The present T cell receptor beta chain was sequenced within a study of shared clonotypes between healthy human individuals. CD8 cells classed as naive were CD45RO-negative and positively selected for CCR7, excluding terminally differentiated effector memory CD45RA+ cells. V dropped 3 bases and J dropped 6 bases, with 12 bases sitting between them. The CDR3 extends over 13 amino acids. In germline, CDR1 is MNHNS, CDR2 SASEGT. Profiled with immunoSEQ multiplex PCR; TCRdb holds only in-frame clones, not every one. The sample holds under 700,000 clones, around 95% seen once. The specimen was naive CD8+ T cells sorted from blood. This TCR was recovered from a woman aged 25 to 39 in good health. The chain uses TRBV6-1 and TRBJ2-7; the D is unclear. The CDR3, as DNA: TGTGCCAGCAGTGACCCACCCGACGGCGAGCAGTACTTC. Encoded protein: CASSDPPDGEQYF.